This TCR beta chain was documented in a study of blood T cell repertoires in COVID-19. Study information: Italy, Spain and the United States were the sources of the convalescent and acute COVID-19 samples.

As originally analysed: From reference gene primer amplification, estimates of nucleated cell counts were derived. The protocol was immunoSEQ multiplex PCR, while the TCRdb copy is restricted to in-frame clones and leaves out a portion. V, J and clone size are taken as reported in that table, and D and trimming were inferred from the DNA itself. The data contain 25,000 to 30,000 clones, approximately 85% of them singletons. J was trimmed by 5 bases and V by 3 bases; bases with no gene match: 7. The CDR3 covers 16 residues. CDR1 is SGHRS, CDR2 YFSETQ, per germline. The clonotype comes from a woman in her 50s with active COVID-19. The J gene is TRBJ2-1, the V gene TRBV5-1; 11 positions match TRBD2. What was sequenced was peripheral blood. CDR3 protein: CASSSTSGTWDNEQFF. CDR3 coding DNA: TGCGCCAGCAGCTCGACTAGCGGGACGTGGGACAATGAGCAGTTCTTC.